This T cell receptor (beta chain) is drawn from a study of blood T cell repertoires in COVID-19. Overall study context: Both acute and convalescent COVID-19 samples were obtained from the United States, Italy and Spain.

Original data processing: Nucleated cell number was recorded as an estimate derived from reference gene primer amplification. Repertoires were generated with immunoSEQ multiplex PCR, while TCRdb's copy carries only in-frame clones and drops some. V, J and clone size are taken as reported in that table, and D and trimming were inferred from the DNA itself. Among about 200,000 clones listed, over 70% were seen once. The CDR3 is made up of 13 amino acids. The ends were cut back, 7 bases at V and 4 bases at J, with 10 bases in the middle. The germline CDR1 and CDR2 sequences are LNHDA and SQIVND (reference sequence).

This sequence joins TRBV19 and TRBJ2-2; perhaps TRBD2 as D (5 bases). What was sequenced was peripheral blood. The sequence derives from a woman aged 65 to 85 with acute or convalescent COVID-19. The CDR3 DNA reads TGTGCCAGTACCTTCGCGGGCACCGGGGAGCTGTTTTTT. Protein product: CASTFAGTGELFF.